The 22 T cell receptor beta chains reported below all come from one sample, sequenced in a study of cytomegalovirus exposure and HLA in healthy donors. PCR was performed using 60 Vbeta and 13 Jbeta primers. Profiled with immunoSEQ multiplex PCR; TCRdb holds only in-frame clones, not every one. The top ten hold 8.5% of the sample, which has some 160,000 clones, roughly 85% seen once. The source material was PBMCs. These TCRs come from a male donor in good health and CMV-seropositive.

The rearrangement joins TRBV30 to TRBJ1-3; the D is unclear. Trimming cost V 5 bases and J 0 bases, with 8 bases left between them. The CDR3 loop spans 13 amino acids. Germline V gene sequence: CDR1 GTSNPN, CDR2 SVGIG (reference sequence). CDR3 nucleotides: TGTGCCTGGGTCGCGATCTCTGGAAACACCATATATTTT. This sequence encodes CAWVAISGNTIYF.

This chain joins TRBV7-2 and TRBJ2-7; 10 bases map to TRBD2. V trimming: 5 bases; J trimming: 3 bases; junction bases outside the gene matches: 4. The CDR3 runs to 14 residues. From germline, CDR1 is SGHTA and CDR2 FQGNSA. The CDR3 coding sequence is TGTGCCAGCAGCCTCGGACTAGCGGTCTACGAGCAGTACTTC. Its protein is CASSLGLAVYEQYF.

In this sample, this clone turned up once. This chain connects TRBV5-1 to TRBJ2-1, with 7 bases lining up with TRBD2. With 3 bases clipped from V and 5 bases from J, the junction kept 5 bases outside the gene matches. The CDR3 covers 14 residues. The V gene's germline CDR1 is SGHRS and CDR2 YFSETQ. For the CDR3, the DNA is TGCGCCAGCAGCTCCCCTAGCGGTAACAATGAGCAGTTCTTC. Amino acids: CASSSPSGNNEQFF.

The chain uses TRBV28 and TRBJ1-5; possible D gene TRBD1, 6 bases. Germline V gives CDR1 MDHEN, CDR2 SYDVKM. V was shortened by 5 bases and J by 5 bases, with 13 bases between the two germline ends. CDR3 size: 14 residues. CDR3 region: CASSPHRADQPQHF. For the CDR3, the DNA is TGTGCCAGCAGTCCCCACAGGGCGGATCAGCCCCAGCATTTT. Supplemented by reference TRBV28 and TRBJ1-5, the full variable domain reads DVKVTQSSRYLVKRTGEKVFLECVQDMDHENMFWYRQDPGLGLRLIYFSYDVKMKEKGDIPEGYSVSREKKERFSLILESASTNQTSMYLCASSPHRADQPQHFGDGTRLSIL.

The chain couples TRBV30 to TRBJ1-5; 7 positions match TRBD1. J was trimmed by 1 base and V by 0 bases; bases with no gene match: 3. This CDR3 comprises 15 residues. CDR1 and CDR2 from the germline V gene are GTSNPN and SVGIG (reference sequence). CDR3 nucleotide sequence: TGTGCCTGGAGTGTGATGACAGGGAGCAATCAGCCCCAGCATTTT. Translation gives CAWSVMTGSNQPQHF. Full variable domain (outside the CDR3, taken from reference TRBV30 and TRBJ1-5): SQTIHQWPATLVQPVGSPLSLECTVEGTSNPNLYWYRQAAGRGLQLLFYSVGIGQISSEVPQNLSASRPQDRQFILSSKKLLLSDSGFYLCAWSVMTGSNQPQHFGDGTRLSIL.

The genes are TRBV7-2 and TRBJ1-3; tentatively, D is TRBD1 (5 bases). Germline V gives CDR1 SGHTA, CDR2 FQGNSA. The CDR3 consists of 15 residues. Trimming took 3 bases from V and 3 from J, leaving 12 bases between them. The CDR3 DNA reads as TGTGCCAGCAGCTTTCTGGGGGGGATTGGAAACACCATATATTTT. Translating it yields CASSFLGGIGNTIYF.

The chain uses TRBV9 and TRBJ1-1; TRBD1 matches 8 bases. J was trimmed by 1 base and V by 1 base; bases with no gene match: 3. The CDR3 contains 15 residues. Germline V lookup: CDR1 SGDLS, CDR2 YYNGEE. CDR3 loop: CASSVTGTGNTEAFF. CDR3 nucleotides: TGTGCCAGCAGCGTAACAGGGACAGGGAACACTGAAGCTTTCTTT.

V usage is TRBV7-9 and J usage is TRBJ1-5; D is possibly TRBD1 (5 bases). V was shortened by 5 bases and J by 3 bases, with 11 bases between the two germline ends. CDR1 and CDR2 from the germline V gene are SEHNR and FQNEAQ (reference sequence). The CDR3 sequence is 14 residues long. CDR3 nucleotide sequence: TGTGCCAGCAGCGGGGCGGCATACAATCAGCCCCAGCATTTT. It specifies CASSGAAYNQPQHF.

The rearrangement uses TRBV28 and TRBJ1-5; TRBD1 matches at 7 bases. J lost 4 bases, V lost 8 bases, and 5 bases had no gene match. The germline V gene encodes CDR1 MDHEN and CDR2 SYDVKM. CDR3 length: 13 amino acids. The CDR3 protein is CASLQGTNQPQHF. The CDR3 DNA follows: TGTGCCAGCCTACAGGGGACTAATCAGCCCCAGCATTTT. Combining the CDR3 with reference TRBV28 and TRBJ1-5 gives the whole variable domain DVKVTQSSRYLVKRTGEKVFLECVQDMDHENMFWYRQDPGLGLRLIYFSYDVKMKEKGDIPEGYSVSREKKERFSLILESASTNQTSMYLCASLQGTNQPQHFGDGTRLSIL.

This sequence joins TRBV15 and TRBJ2-2; 8 nucleotides line up with TRBD1. This CDR3 region has 18 residues. Germline trimming cut 1 base from V and 4 bases from J; bases unmatched to any gene: 11. CDR1 and CDR2 from the germline V gene are LNHNV and YYDKDF (reference sequence). The CDR3 sequence: CATSRGPSGTGVTGELFF. The CDR3 DNA reads as TGTGCCACCAGCAGAGGGCCTTCCGGGACAGGAGTCACCGGGGAGCTGTTTTTT. Full variable domain (remainder filled in from reference TRBV15 and TRBJ2-2): DAMVIQNPRYQVTQFGKPVTLSCSQTLNHNVMYWYQQKSSQAPKLLFHYYDKDFNNEADTPDNFQSRRPNTSFCFLDIRSPGLGDTAMYLCATSRGPSGTGVTGELFFGEGSRLTVL.

J is TRBJ2-3 and V is TRBV12-2; the tabulated D call, TRBD2, remains unverified against the DNA. TRBV12-2 constitutes a pseudogene. The CDR3 spans 15 residues. CDR3 region: CASRCSGGCTDTQYF. In DNA form, the CDR3 reads TGTGCAAGTCGCTGTAGCGGGGGGTGCACAGATACGCAGTATTTT.

V usage is TRBV23-1 and J usage is TRBJ2-1, with D maybe TRBD2 (6 bases). TRBV23-1 qualifies as an ORF whose function is uncertain. The CDR3 totals 13 residues. Trimming removed 1 base at V and 9 bases at J, with 10 bases between. In DNA, the CDR3 is TGCGCCAGCAGTCAATTGGAGGGCTGTGAGCAGTTCTTC. Its translation is CASSQLEGCEQFF.

The V call is TRBV5-1, the J call TRBJ1-4; unclear D gene. The CDR3 is 15 amino acids. Germline CDR1 and CDR2: SGHRS and YFSETQ. V was pared by 4 bases and J by 1 base, with 11 bases between. The CDR3 protein is CASSPSGETNEKLFF. DNA for the CDR3: TGCGCCAGCAGCCCCTCAGGTGAAACTAATGAAAAACTGTTTTTT.

The rearrangement links TRBV19 to TRBJ2-7; the match to TRBD2 covers 8 bases. CDR1 and CDR2 from the germline V gene are LNHDA and SQIVND (reference sequence). The CDR3 sequence is 16 residues long. The V segment lost 5 bases and the J segment 2 bases; nucleotides outside the gene matches: 11. The CDR3 DNA reads TGTGCCAGTAGTTTCGGAGCAGGACTAGCTGCCTACGAGCAGTACTTC. This gives the protein CASSFGAGLAAYEQYF.

This clone was found many times. This sequence joins TRBV10-2 and TRBJ1-1; D is ambiguous. Germline lookup yields CDR1 WSHSY and CDR2 SAAADI. The CDR3 is 15 residues long. The V end was cut by 2 bases, the J end by 3 bases, with 13 bases between. The CDR3 here is CASSEIRGEDTEAFF. The DNA of the CDR3 is TGCGCCAGCAGTGAGATCCGGGGAGAGGACACTGAAGCTTTCTTT.

V gene TRBV4-3 combines with J gene TRBJ2-2, with 8 bases identical to TRBD2. Losses at the gene ends were 0 bases for V and 6 bases for J; bases not matched to a gene: 9. This CDR3 comprises 17 residues. Germline assignment: CDR1 LGHNA and CDR2 YSLEER. This chain's CDR3 is CASSQEYREGRAGELFF. The CDR3 region has the DNA TGCGCCAGCAGCCAAGAGTATCGGGAGGGCAGGGCCGGGGAGCTGTTTTTT.

The chain uses TRBV27 and TRBJ1-2; TRBD1 matches 8 bases. J was trimmed by 2 bases and V by 6 bases; bases with no gene match: 8. Germline assignment: CDR1 MNHEY and CDR2 SMNVEV (reference sequence). This CDR3 is built from 15 residues. This CDR3 is CASRARDRRNYGYTF. Written as DNA, the CDR3 is TGTGCCAGCAGAGCCCGGGACAGGCGAAACTATGGCTACACCTTC.

This clone was seen only once. V and J are TRBV5-4 and TRBJ2-5, with D uncertain. V lost 1 base and J lost 5, with 12 bases in between. Germline V CDR1 and CDR2: SGHNT, YYREEE (reference sequence). The CDR3 totals 14 residues. The CDR3 DNA sequence: TGTGCCAGCAGCTTGAAGGTTTCGCGGGAGACCCAGTACTTC. Protein: CASSLKVSRETQYF.

V gene TRBV27 combines with J gene TRBJ2-5; possibly TRBD2 for D (6 bases). The V gene lost 1 base and the J gene lost 1 base, with 10 bases spanning the gap. CDR1 is MNHEY, CDR2 SMNVEV, per germline (reference sequence). The CDR3 spans 15 residues. The CDR3 spells CASSLFGRSQETQYF. Here the CDR3 DNA reads TGTGCCAGCAGTTTATTTGGGAGGTCCCAAGAGACCCAGTACTTC.

The chain joins TRBV19 to TRBJ2-3; 7 nucleotides match TRBD1. Per germline, CDR1 LNHDA and CDR2 SQIVND (reference sequence). The ends lost 7 bases at V and 4 bases at J; junction bases unmatched: 5. The CDR3 extends over 13 amino acids. This CDR3 reads CASIGQGADTQYF. The CDR3, as DNA: TGTGCCAGTATAGGGCAGGGGGCAGATACGCAGTATTTT.

V and J are TRBV27 and TRBJ1-2; D is uncertain. Between the trimmed V and J ends, which lost 6 bases and 5 bases, there was a span of 13 bases. This CDR3 has 13 amino acids. Germline loops: CDR1 MNHEY, CDR2 SMNVEV (reference sequence). This chain's CDR3 is CASRKTTYYGYTF. The CDR3 bases are TGTGCCAGCAGAAAAACTACCTATTATGGCTACACCTTC.

The J gene is TRBJ1-3, the V gene TRBV9; possible D gene TRBD1, 5 bases. V gave up 4 bases and J gave up 4 bases, with 18 bases separating them. CDR1 is SGDLS, CDR2 YYNGEE, per germline. The CDR3 sequence is 16 residues long. CDR3 protein: CASSSRPGRSGNTIYF. The CDR3 nucleotides are TGTGCCAGCAGCTCCCGACCAGGGCGCTCCGGAAACACCATATATTTT.